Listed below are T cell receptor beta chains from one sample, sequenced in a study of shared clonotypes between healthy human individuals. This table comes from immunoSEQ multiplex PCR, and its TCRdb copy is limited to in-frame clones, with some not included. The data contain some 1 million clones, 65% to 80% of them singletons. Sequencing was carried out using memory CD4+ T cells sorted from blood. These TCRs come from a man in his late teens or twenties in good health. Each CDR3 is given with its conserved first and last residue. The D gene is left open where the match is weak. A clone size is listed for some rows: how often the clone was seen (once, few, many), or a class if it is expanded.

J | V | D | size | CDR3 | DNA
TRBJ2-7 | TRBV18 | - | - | CASSQSGSSYEQYF | TGTGCCAGCTCACAGTCAGGGAGCTCCTACGAGCAGTACTTC
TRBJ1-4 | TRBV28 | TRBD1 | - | CASSPDRGPGNEKLFF | TGTGCCAGCAGCCCGGACAGGGGGCCTGGGAATGAAAAACTGTTTTTT
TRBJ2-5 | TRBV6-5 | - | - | CASSYSGRSETQYF | TGTGCCAGCAGTTATTCAGGGAGGTCCGAGACCCAGTACTTC
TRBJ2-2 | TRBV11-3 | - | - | CASSPNTGELFF | TGTGCCAGCAGCCCTAACACCGGGGAGCTGTTTTTT
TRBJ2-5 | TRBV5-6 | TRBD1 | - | CASSLGDSSPGGWTQYF | TGTGCCAGCAGCTTGGGGGACAGCTCTCCCGGTGGATGGACCCAGTACTTC
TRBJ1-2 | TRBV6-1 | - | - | CASSEDTYHNYGYTF | TGTGCCAGCAGTGAAGACACATACCATAACTATGGCTACACCTTC
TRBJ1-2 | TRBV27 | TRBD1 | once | CASSLSRTGGGGYTF | TGTGCCAGCAGTTTATCCCGGACAGGGGGTGGTGGCTACACCTTC
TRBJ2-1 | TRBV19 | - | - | CASSPLGPVYNEQFF | TGTGCCAGTAGTCCTCTGGGCCCCGTCTACAATGAGCAGTTCTTC
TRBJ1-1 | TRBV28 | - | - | CASSSPGGQATEAFF | TGTGCCAGCAGTTCCCCCGGGGGGCAGGCCACTGAAGCTTTCTTT
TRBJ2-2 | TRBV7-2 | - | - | CASSLGPTGLGELFF | TGTGCCAGCAGCTTAGGCCCTACCGGCTTAGGGGAGCTGTTTTTT
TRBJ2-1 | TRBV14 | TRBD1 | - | CASSPRTGHNEQFF | TGTGCCAGCAGCCCACGGACAGGCCACAATGAGCAGTTCTTC
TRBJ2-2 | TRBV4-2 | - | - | CASSRGTQANTGELFF | TGTGCCAGCAGCCGCGGGACCCAAGCGAACACCGGGGAGCTGTTTTTT
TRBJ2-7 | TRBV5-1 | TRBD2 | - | CASSLAGGPGDEQYF | TGCGCCAGCAGCTTGGCGGGGGGGCCTGGCGACGAGCAGTACTTC
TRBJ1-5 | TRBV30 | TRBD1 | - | CAWSAGKTGGTVSNQPQHF | TGTGCCTGGAGTGCCGGCAAAACAGGGGGAACGGTTAGCAATCAGCCCCAGCATTTT
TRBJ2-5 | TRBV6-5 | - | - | CASSYSPGMIETQYF | TGTGCCAGCAGTTACTCGCCAGGGATGATCGAGACCCAGTACTTC
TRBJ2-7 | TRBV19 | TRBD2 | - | CASSKLAGGTYEQYF | TGTGCCAGTAGTAAACTAGCGGGGGGTACTTACGAGCAGTACTTC
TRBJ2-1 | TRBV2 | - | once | CASSVLRERNEQFF | TGTGCCAGCAGTGTGTTGAGGGAGAGGAATGAGCAGTTCTTC
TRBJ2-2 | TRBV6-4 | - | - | CASSPQAHTGELFF | TGTGCCAGCAGCCCCCAGGCGCACACCGGGGAGCTGTTTTTT
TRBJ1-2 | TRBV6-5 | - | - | CASTQGNGGYTF | TGTGCCAGCACCCAGGGTAACGGTGGCTACACCTTC
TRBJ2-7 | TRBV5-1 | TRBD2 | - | CASSLIRGDSYEQYF | TGCGCCAGCAGCTTGATCCGGGGGGACTCCTACGAGCAGTACTTC
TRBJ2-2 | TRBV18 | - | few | CASSPLGDTGELFF | TGTGCCAGCTCACCCCTTGGGGACACCGGGGAGCTGTTTTTT
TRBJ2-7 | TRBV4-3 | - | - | CASSHGFRDYEQYF | TGCGCCAGCAGCCACGGTTTCAGGGACTACGAGCAGTACTTC
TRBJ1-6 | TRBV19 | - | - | CASSSQGAAYNSPLHF | TGTGCCAGTAGTTCCCAGGGTGCCGCATATAATTCACCCCTCCACTTT
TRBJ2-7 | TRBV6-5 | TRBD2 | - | CASRDSGRTYEQYF | TGTGCCAGCAGAGATAGCGGGAGAACCTACGAGCAGTACTTC
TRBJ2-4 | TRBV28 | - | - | CASSSQTASKNIQYF | TGTGCCAGCAGTTCGCAGACAGCTAGCAAAAACATTCAGTACTTC
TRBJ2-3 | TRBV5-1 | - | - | CASSLEDYYTDTQYF | TGCGCCAGCAGCTTGGAGGACTATTACACAGATACGCAGTATTTT
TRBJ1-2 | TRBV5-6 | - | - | CASSLGQGMSDGYTF | TGTGCCAGCAGCTTAGGCCAGGGGATGTCAGATGGCTACACCTTC
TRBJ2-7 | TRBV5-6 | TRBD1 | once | CASSSGTGQVSYEQYF | TGTGCCAGCAGCTCGGGGACGGGACAGGTTTCCTACGAGCAGTACTTC
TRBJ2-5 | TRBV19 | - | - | CASSMGQVETQYF | TGTGCCAGTAGTATGGGTCAGGTAGAGACCCAGTACTTC